This T cell receptor beta chain was sequenced during a study of T cell responses to AZD1222 COVID-19 vaccine. The J segment lost 5 bases and the V segment lost 4 bases, leaving 7 bases of the junction unmatched. The V gene's germline CDR1 is SGDLS and CDR2 YYNGEE. The CDR3 sequence is 14 residues long. Study-level findings and limits: Spike was spanned by vaccine-associated CD4 TCRs, which were dominant at 160-218 and 743-854. The peak T cell response came first, and repertoires were sampled only after it.

Repertoires were generated with immunoSEQ multiplex PCR, while TCRdb's copy carries only in-frame clones and drops some. This sample carries roughly 110,000 clones, roughly 90% of them seen once, and the ten largest clones take approximately 4%. This clone has just one count. The antigen is not known. Sequencing was performed on peripheral blood, taken on day 0 of AZD1222 vaccination. The sequence was collected from an adult in good health. The rearrangement joins TRBV9 to TRBJ2-7; 9 nucleotides line up with TRBD1. DNA of the CDR3: TGTGCCAGCAGCACCCGGGACAGGGTCAACGAGCAGTACTTC. It yields the protein CASSTRDRVNEQYF.